The 6 T cell receptor beta chains in this list originate from one sample, sequenced in a study of blood T cell repertoires in COVID-19. Clones were read by immunoSEQ multiplex PCR, and TCRdb kept only the in-frame ones, dropping some. Of about 180,000 clones listed, around 86% are singletons. The specimen sequenced was PBMCs or T cells enriched from blood (not recorded which). These receptors were obtained from a woman aged 25 to 39 who had recovered from COVID-19.

The chain employs TRBV18 and TRBJ1-1, with D possibly being TRBD1 (5 bases). The CDR3 is 16 residues long. Per germline, CDR1 KGHSH and CDR2 LQKENI. Trimming shortened V by 4 bases and J by 0 bases, and 15 bases separated the two germline ends. CDR3 in DNA: TGTGCCAGCTCACTGGGGGGGGTGACGTTGAACACTGAAGCTTTCTTT. Amino acid sequence: CASSLGGVTLNTEAFF.

V and J are TRBV5-8 and TRBJ1-1; D call uncertain. The CDR3 length is 18 residues. The V and J ends lost 1 base and 2 bases respectively, with 21 bases between them. Germline-derived CDR1 and CDR2 are SGHTS and YDEGEE. The CDR3 spells CASSLLGEEWILNTEAFF. Written as DNA, the CDR3 is TGTGCCAGCAGCTTGCTTGGAGAGGAGTGGATTCTTAACACTGAAGCTTTCTTT.

The rearrangement links TRBV5-1 to TRBJ2-3; 11 bases are shared with TRBD2. The germline gives CDR1 SGHRS, CDR2 YFSETQ. This CDR3 is built from 16 residues. The V gene end was trimmed by 5 bases and the J gene end by 0 bases; junction bases not matched to a gene: 5. In DNA, the CDR3 is TGCGCCAGCAGGCCTAGCGGGAGGCGAAGCACAGATACGCAGTATTTT. Amino acids: CASRPSGRRSTDTQYF.

The DNA of the CDR3 is TGTGCCAGCAGTGAAGAGGTAGCGGGAGCAGACATTCAGTACTTC. It codes for CASSEEVAGADIQYF. The genes are TRBV6-1 and TRBJ2-4, with 9 bases matching TRBD2. The J segment lost 8 bases and the V segment lost 1 base, leaving 6 bases of the junction unmatched. Germline loops: CDR1 MNHNS, CDR2 SASEGT. This CDR3 has 15 amino acids.

The V gene is TRBV7-3, the J gene TRBJ2-7; 10 positions agree with TRBD2. The V segment lost 5 bases and the J segment 5 bases; nucleotides outside the gene matches: 21. Germline V CDR1 and CDR2: SGHTA, FQGTGA. The CDR3 length is 19 residues. The CDR3 reads CASSHPATSGYDGDDEQYF. Here the CDR3 DNA reads TGTGCCAGCAGCCACCCGGCGACTAGCGGGTATGATGGGGATGACGAGCAGTACTTC. Complete variable domain (other parts from reference TRBV7-3 and TRBJ2-7): GAGVSQTPSNKVTEKGKYVELRCDPISGHTALYWYRQSLGQGPEFLIYFQGTGAADDSGLPNDRFFAVRPEGSVSTLKIQRTERGDSAVYLCASSHPATSGYDGDDEQYFGPGTRLTVT.

This clone occurred once. Here the CDR3 reads CSVVSGRDFHEQFF. The CDR3 DNA reads TGCAGCGTTGTGAGCGGGAGAGACTTCCATGAGCAGTTCTTC. The chain carries TRBV29-1 and TRBJ2-1, with 8 bases aligning to TRBD2. Germline values: CDR1 SQVTM, CDR2 ANQGSEA. CDR3 length equals 14 residues. V dropped 4 bases and J dropped 8; count of bases not matched to a gene: 10.